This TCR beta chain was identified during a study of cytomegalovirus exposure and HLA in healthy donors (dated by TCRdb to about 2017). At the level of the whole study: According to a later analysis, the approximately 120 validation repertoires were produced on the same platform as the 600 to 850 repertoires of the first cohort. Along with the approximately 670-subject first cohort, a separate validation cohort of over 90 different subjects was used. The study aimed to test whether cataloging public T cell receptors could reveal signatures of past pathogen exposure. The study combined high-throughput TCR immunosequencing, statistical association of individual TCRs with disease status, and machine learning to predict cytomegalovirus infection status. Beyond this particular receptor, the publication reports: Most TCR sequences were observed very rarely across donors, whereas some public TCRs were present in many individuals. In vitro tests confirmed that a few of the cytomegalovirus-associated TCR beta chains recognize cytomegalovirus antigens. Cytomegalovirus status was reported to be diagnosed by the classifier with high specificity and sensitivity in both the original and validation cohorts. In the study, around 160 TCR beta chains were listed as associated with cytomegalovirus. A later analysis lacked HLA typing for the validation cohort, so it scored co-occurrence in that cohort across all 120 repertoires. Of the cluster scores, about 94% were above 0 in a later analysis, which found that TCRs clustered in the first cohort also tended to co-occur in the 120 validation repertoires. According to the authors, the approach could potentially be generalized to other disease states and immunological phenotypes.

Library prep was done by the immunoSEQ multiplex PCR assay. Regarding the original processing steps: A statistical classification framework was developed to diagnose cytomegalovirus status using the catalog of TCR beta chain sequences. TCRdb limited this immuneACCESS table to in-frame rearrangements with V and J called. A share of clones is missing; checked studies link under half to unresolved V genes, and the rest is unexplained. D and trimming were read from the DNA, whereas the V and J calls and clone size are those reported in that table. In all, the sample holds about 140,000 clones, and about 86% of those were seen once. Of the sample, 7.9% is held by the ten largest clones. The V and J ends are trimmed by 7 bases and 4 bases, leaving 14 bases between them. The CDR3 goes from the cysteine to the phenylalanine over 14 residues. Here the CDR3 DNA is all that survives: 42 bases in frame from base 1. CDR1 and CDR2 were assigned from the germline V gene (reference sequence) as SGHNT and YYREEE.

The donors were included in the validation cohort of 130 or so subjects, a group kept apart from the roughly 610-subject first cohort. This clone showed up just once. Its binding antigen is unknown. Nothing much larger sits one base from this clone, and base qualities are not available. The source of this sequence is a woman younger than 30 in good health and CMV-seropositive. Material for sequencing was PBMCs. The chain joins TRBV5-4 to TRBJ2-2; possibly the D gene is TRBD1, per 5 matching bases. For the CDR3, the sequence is CASSDTSSTGELFF. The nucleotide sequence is TGTGCCAGCTCGGACACGTCCAGCACCGGGGAGCTGTTTTTT.